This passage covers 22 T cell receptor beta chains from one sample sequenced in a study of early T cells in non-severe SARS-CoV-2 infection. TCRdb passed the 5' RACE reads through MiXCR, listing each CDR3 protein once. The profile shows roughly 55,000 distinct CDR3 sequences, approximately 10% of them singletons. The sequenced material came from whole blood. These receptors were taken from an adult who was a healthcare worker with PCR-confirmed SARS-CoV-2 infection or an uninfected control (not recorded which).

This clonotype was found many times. CDR3 coding DNA: TGTGCCAGCAGTTACTCTAGCGGGGACTACAATGAGCAGTTCTTC. This encodes CASSYSSGDYNEQFF. The genes are TRBV6-5 and TRBJ2-1; 8 nucleotides match TRBD2. This CDR3 region has 15 residues. Germline CDR1 is MNHEY and CDR2 is SVGAGI. V was pared by 0 bases and J by 3 bases, with 1 base of the junction left unmatched.

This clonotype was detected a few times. The CDR3 DNA is TGTGCCAGCAGCTTAGGGGGACTAGCGGGGTTGGATGAGCAGTTCTTC. Translation gives CASSLGGLAGLDEQFF. This chain connects TRBV11-2 to TRBJ2-1; 13 nucleotides agree with TRBD2. The CDR3 length is 16 residues. The V gene end was trimmed by 1 base and the J gene end by 8 bases; junction bases not matched to a gene: 5. The V gene's germline CDR1 is SGHAT and CDR2 FQNNGV.

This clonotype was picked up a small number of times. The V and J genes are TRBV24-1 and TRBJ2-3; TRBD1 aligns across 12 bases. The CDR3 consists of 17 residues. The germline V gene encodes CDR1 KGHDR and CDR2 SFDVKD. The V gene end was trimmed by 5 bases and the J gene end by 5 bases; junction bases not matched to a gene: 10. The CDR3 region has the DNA TGTGCCACCAGTGGGGAGCCCGGGACAGGGGGCGAAGATACGCAGTATTTT. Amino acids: CATSGEPGTGGEDTQYF.

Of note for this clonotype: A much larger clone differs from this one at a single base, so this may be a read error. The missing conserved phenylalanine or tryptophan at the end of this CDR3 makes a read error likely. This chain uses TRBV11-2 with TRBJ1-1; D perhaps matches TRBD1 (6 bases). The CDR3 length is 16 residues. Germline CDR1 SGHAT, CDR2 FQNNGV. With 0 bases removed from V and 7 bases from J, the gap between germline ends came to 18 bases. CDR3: CASSLDGQGFTVEAFY. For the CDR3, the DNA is TGTGCCAGCAGCTTAGATGGGCAGGGGTTTACAGTTGAAGCTTTCTAT.

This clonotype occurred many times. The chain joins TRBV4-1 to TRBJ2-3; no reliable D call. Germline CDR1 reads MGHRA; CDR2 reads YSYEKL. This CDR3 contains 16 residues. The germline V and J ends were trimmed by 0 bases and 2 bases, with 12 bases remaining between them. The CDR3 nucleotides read TGCGCCAGCAGCCAAGAAGCGTTCGGCTTCACAGATACGCAGTATTTT. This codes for CASSQEAFGFTDTQYF.

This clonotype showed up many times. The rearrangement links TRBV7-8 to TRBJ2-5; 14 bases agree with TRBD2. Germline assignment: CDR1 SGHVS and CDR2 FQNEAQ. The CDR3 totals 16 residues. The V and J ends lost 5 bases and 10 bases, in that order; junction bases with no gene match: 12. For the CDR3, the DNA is TGTGCCAGCAGCCCACGGACTAGCGGGGGGACGGAAGACCAGTACTTC. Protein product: CASSPRTSGGTEDQYF.

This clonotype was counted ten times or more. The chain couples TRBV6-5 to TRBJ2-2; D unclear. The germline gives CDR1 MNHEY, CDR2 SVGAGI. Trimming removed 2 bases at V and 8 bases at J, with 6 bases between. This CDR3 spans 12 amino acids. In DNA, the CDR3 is TGTGCCAGCAGTTACCCTCCTGGGGAGCTGTTTTTT. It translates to CASSYPPGELFF.

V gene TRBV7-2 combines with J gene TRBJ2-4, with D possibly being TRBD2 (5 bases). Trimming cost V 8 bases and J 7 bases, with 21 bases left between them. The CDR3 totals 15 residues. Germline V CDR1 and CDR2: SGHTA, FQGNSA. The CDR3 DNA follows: TGTGCCAGCGCCCCGGCCGCGGCCCCGGGGAACATTCAGTACTTC. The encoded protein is CASAPAAAPGNIQYF. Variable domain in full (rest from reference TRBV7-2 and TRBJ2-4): GAGVSQSPSNKVTEKGKDVELRCDPISGHTALYWYRQSLGQGLEFLIYFQGNSAPDKSGLPSDRFSAERTGGSVSTLTIQRTQQEDSAVYLCASAPAAAPGNIQYFGAGTRLSVL.

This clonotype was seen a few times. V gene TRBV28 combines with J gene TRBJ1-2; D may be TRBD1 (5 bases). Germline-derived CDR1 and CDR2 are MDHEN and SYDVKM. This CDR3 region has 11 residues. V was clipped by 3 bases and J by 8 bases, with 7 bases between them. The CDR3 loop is CASSFRDGYTF. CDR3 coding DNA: TGTGCCAGCAGTTTTAGGGACGGCTACACCTTC.

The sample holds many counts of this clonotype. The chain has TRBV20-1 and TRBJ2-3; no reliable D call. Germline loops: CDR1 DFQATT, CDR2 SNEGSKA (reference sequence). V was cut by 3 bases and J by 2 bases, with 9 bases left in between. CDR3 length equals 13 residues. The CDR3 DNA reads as TGCAGTGCTAGCCTCCTTGTCACAGATACGCAGTATTTT. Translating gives CSASLLVTDTQYF.

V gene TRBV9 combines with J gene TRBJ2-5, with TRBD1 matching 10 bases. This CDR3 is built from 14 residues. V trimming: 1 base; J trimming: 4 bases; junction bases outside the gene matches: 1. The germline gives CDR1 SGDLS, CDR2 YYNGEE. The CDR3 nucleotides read TGTGCCAGCAGCGTAAGGGACAGGGGAGAGACCCAGTACTTC. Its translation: CASSVRDRGETQYF. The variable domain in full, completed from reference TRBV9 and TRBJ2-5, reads DSGVTQTPKHLITATGQRVTLRCSPRSGDLSVYWYQQSLDQGLQFLIQYYNGEERAKGNILERFSAQQFPDLHSELNLSSLELGDSALYFCASSVRDRGETQYFGPGTRLLVL.

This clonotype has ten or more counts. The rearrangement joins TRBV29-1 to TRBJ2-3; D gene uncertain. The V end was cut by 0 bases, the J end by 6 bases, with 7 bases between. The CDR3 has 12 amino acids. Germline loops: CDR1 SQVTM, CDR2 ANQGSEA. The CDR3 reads CSVEDQKDTQYF. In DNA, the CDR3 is TGCAGCGTTGAAGACCAGAAGGATACGCAGTATTTT.

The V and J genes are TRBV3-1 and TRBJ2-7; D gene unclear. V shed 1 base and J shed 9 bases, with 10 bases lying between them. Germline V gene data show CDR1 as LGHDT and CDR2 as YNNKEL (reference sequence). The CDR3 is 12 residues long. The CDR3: CASSQAGNRQYF. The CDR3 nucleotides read TGTGCCAGCAGCCAAGCTGGTAACCGGCAGTACTTC.

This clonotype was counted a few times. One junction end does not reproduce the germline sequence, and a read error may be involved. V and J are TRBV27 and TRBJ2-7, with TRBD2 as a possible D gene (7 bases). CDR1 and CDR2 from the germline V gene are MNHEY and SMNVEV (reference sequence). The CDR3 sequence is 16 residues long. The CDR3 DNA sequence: TGTCCCAGCAGTTTCGCGGGGGCAGTTGGGTTTGACGAGCAGTACTTC. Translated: CPSSFAGAVGFDEQYF.

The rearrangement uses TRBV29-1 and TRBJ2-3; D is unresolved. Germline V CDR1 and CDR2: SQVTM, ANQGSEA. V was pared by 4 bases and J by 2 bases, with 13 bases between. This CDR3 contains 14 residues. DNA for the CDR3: TGCAGCGTTGTTGGCCGTACCTTCACAGATACGCAGTATTTT. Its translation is CSVVGRTFTDTQYF.

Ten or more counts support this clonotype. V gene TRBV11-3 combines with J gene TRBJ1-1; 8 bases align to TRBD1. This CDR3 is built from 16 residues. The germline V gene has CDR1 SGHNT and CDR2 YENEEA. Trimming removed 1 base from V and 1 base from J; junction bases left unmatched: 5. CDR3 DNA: TGTGCCAGCAGCTTAGGGCAGGGGGCACCGAACACTGAAGCTTTCTTT. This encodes CASSLGQGAPNTEAFF.

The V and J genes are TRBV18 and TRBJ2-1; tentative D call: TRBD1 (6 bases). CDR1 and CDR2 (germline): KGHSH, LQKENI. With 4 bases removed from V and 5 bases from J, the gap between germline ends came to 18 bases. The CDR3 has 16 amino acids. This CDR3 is CASSRTWTAGNNEQFF. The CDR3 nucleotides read TGTGCCAGCTCACGAACCTGGACAGCTGGGAACAATGAGCAGTTCTTC.

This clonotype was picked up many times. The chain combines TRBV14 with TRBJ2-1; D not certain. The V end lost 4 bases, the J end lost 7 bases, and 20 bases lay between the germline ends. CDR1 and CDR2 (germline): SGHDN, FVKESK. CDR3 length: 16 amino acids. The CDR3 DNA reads TGTGCCAGCAGCCCAGCAGGAGCGATTCTCTCTAATGAGCAGTTCTTC. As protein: CASSPAGAILSNEQFF.

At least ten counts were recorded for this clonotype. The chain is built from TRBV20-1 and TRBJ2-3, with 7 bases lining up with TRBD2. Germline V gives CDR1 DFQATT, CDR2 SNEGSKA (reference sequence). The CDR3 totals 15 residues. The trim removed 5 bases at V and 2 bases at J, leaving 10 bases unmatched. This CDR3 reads CSAPLRRGNTDTQYF. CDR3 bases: TGCAGTGCTCCCCTTAGGCGGGGGAACACAGATACGCAGTATTTT.

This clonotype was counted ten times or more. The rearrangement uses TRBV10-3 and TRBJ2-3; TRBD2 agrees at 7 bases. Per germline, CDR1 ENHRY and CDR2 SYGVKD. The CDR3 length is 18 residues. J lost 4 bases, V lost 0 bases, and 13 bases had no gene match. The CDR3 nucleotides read TGTGCCATCAGTGAGTCTCCCCTGGGAGGGGCCGCCCCAGATACGCAGTATTTT. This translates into CAISESPLGGAAPDTQYF.

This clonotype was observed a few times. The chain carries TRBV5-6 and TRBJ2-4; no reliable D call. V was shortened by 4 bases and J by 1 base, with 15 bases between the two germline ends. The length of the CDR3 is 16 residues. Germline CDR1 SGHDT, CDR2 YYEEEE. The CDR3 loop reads CASSPRVESAKNIQYF. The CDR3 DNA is TGTGCCAGCAGCCCACGGGTGGAGTCGGCCAAAAACATTCAGTACTTC.

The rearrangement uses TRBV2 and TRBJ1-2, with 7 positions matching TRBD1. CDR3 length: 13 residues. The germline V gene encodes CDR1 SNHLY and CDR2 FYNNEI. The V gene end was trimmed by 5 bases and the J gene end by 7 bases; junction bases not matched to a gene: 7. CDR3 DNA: TGTGCCAGCAGTCGGGACAGTGTTCTTGGCTACACCTTC. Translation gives CASSRDSVLGYTF.